Listed here is a single T cell receptor beta chain. The antigen is not known. The V end was cut by 3 bases, the J end by 5 bases, with 13 bases between. The germline CDR1 and CDR2 sequences are KGHDR and SFDVKD. CDR3 length: 15 amino acids. Method: immunoSEQ multiplex PCR; TCRdb's copy keeps in-frame clones and lacks some. The sample carries about 160,000 clones, around 93% recorded once. This record comes from a study of T cell responses to AZD1222 COVID-19 vaccine. In the study overall: Pooling of second doses given at about 4 or about 12 weeks was done. Overall study findings and caveats: Donors were largely white British and mainly female; clonal diversity was possibly underestimated.

The sequencing here drew on peripheral blood, taken on day 0 of AZD1222 vaccination. V and J are TRBV24-1 and TRBJ1-3; a weak D match, TRBD1 (5 bases). The receptor was isolated from an adult in good health. The CDR3 spells CATSDPRDARNTIYF. The DNA of the CDR3 is TGTGCCACCAGTGATCCCCGGGACGCTAGAAACACCATATATTTT.